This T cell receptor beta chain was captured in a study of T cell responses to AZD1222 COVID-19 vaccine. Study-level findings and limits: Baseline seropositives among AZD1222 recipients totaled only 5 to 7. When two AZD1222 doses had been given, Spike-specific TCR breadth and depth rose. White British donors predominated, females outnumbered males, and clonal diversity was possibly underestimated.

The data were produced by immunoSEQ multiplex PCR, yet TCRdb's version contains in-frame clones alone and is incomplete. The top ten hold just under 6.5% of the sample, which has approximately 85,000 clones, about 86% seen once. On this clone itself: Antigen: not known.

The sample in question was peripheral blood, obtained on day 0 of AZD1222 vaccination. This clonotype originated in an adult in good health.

The CDR3 here is CASSLEAGDVYEQYF. In nucleotides, the CDR3 is TGTGCCAGCAGTTTAGAAGCGGGAGATGTCTACGAGCAGTACTTC. The chain couples TRBV27 to TRBJ2-7, with 8 bases matching TRBD2. Trimming removed 2 bases from V and 3 bases from J; junction bases left unmatched: 6. The CDR3 runs 15 residues. The germline V gene has CDR1 MNHEY and CDR2 SMNVEV (reference sequence).